These 25 T cell receptor beta chains were all obtained from the same sample, sequenced in a study of T cells in Graves' hyperthyroidism and ophthalmopathy. The investigators amplified TCR beta CDR3 regions from RNA transcripts. First-round RT-PCR targeting the TCR CDR3 was performed with the HTBI primer set. In TCRdb, the multiplex PCR reads were re-called with MiXCR into one record per CDR3 protein. This table has a few hundred thousand distinct CDR3 sequences, around 15% appearing once. The source material was blood. These receptors all stem from a woman aged 18-29 years with Graves' hyperthyroidism.

The table lists this clonotype with many counts. This chain links TRBV10-2 with TRBJ2-5; 10 nucleotides align to TRBD2. The V and J ends lost 4 bases and 5 bases, in that order; junction bases with no gene match: 4. Per the germline V gene, CDR1 is WSHSY and CDR2 is SAAADI. The CDR3 covers 14 residues. CDR3 coding DNA: TGCGCCAGCAGTGCTTCGACTAGCGGGGAGACCCAGTACTTC. Encoded protein: CASSASTSGETQYF.

This clonotype was recorded many times. CDR3 coding DNA: TGCGCCAGCAGCTCCAGAGATAATTCACCCCTCCACTTT. Residues: CASSSRDNSPLHF. V is TRBV5-1 and J is TRBJ1-6, with D unclear. The CDR3 extends over 13 amino acids. V lost 3 bases, J lost 5 bases, and 6 bases lay in between. The germline V gene encodes CDR1 SGHRS and CDR2 YFSETQ.

The sample holds a few counts of this clonotype. The V gene is TRBV30, the J gene TRBJ2-2; weak D call: TRBD2 (6 bases). The V gene lost 2 bases and the J gene lost 3 bases, with 16 bases spanning the gap. The CDR3 runs 16 residues. Germline CDR1 GTSNPN, CDR2 SVGIG (reference sequence). The CDR3 bases are TGTGCCTGGAGTAAGGAGTCCGTAGCGGACACCGGGGAGCTGTTTTTT. This translates into CAWSKESVADTGELFF.

This clonotype was seen many times. J is TRBJ1-1 and V is TRBV12-3 or TRBV12-4; 9 bases fit TRBD1. V lost 7 bases to trimming and J lost 5 bases; unmatched junction nucleotides: 8. This CDR3 has 14 residues. The CDR3 loop reads CASTPGTGRTEAFF. The CDR3 DNA sequence: TGTGCCAGCACTCCGGGGACAGGGCGGACTGAAGCTTTCTTT.

The rearrangement joins TRBV20-1 to TRBJ2-3; 13 bases match TRBD2. The CDR3 has 16 amino acids. CDR1 and CDR2 (germline): DFQATT, SNEGSKA (reference sequence). The J segment lost 2 bases and the V segment lost 6 bases, leaving 8 bases of the junction unmatched. CDR3 loop: CSAQKLAGGITDTQYF. The CDR3 nucleotides read TGCAGTGCGCAAAAACTAGCGGGAGGGATCACAGATACGCAGTATTTT.

This clonotype showed up many times. The chain is built from TRBV12-3 or TRBV12-4 and TRBJ2-5, with D perhaps matching TRBD1 or TRBD2 (7 bases each). This CDR3 is built from 17 residues. Trimming pared 4 bases from V and 1 base from J, leaving 19 bases between. CDR3 sequence (DNA): TGTGCCAGCAGTTCCGTCACAGGGGTAGCGGGCCAAGAGACCCAGTACTTC. It specifies CASSSVTGVAGQETQYF.

This chain links TRBV6-5 with TRBJ2-6, with D possibly TRBD1 on 5 matching bases. The CDR3 length is 15 residues. V was shortened by 4 bases and J by 0 bases, with 7 bases between the two germline ends. The germline CDR1 and CDR2 sequences are MNHEY and SVGAGI. In DNA, the CDR3 is TGTGCCAGCAGTTGGGGCGTCTCTGGGGCCAACGTCCTGACTTTC. Its protein is CASSWGVSGANVLTF.

In this sample, this clonotype turned up many times. The junction differs from germline at one of its ends, possibly a read error. This chain uses TRBV18 with TRBJ1-2; the D gene is possibly TRBD1 (5 bases). Germline loops: CDR1 KGHSH, CDR2 LQKENI. The CDR3 loop spans 15 amino acids. Written as DNA, the CDR3 is TGTGCCAGCCAAGGACGGGGGTCAGCTAACTATGGCTACACTTTC. Residues: CASQGRGSANYGYTF.

This clonotype was counted many times. The CDR3 bases are TGTGCCAGCAGTTACTCGAGCCAGGGTGTGTCTAATGAAAAACTGTTTTTT. Translation gives CASSYSSQGVSNEKLFF. J is TRBJ1-4 and V is TRBV6-5; D is perhaps TRBD1 (5 bases). Deletions cut 0 bases from V and 3 bases from J, with 14 bases between. The CDR3 length is 17 residues. Germline V gene sequence: CDR1 MNHEY, CDR2 SVGAGI.

This clonotype showed up just a few times. V is TRBV3-1 and J is TRBJ1-1, with 7 bases fitting TRBD1. The CDR3 covers 18 residues. The germline CDR1 and CDR2 sequences are LGHDT and YNNKEL (reference sequence). V trimming: 4 bases; J trimming: 0 bases; junction bases outside the gene matches: 14. Written as DNA, the CDR3 is TGTGCCAGCAGCCCCCGCCTCCCTGGACAGGACTTGAACACTGAAGCTTTCTTT. Translation: CASSPRLPGQDLNTEAFF.

The chain combines TRBV7-2 with TRBJ2-5; 9 nucleotides line up with TRBD1. Per the germline V gene, CDR1 is SGHTA and CDR2 is FQGNSA. V was pared by 5 bases and J by 0 bases, with 4 bases of the junction left unmatched. The CDR3 has 15 residues. The CDR3 region has the DNA TGTGCCAGCAGCCAGGGACAGGGACACCAAGAGACCCAGTACTTC. Encoded protein: CASSQGQGHQETQYF.

This clonotype was detected only a few times. This sequence joins TRBV29-1 and TRBJ2-5; D not certain. Trimming left V 7 bases short and J 4 bases short, with 13 bases between. This CDR3 is 12 amino acids long. CDR1 and CDR2 from the germline V gene are SQVTM and ANQGSEA. For the CDR3, the DNA is TGCAGCGCCGTGGTAGTGGTAGAGACCCAGTACTTC. Translation: CSAVVVVETQYF.

Points on this clonotype: Germline and junction disagree at one end, which may indicate a read error. The V call is TRBV27, the J call TRBJ2-1, with 9 nucleotides matching TRBD2. Germline V gives CDR1 MNHEY, CDR2 SMNVEV (reference sequence). The CDR3 is 15 residues long. CDR3 amino acids: CTSSPPGLATNEQFF. The DNA of the CDR3 is TGTACCAGCAGCCCTCCGGGACTAGCAACAAATGAGCAGTTCTTC.

This clonotype appeared many times. This chain links TRBV12-3 or TRBV12-4 with TRBJ2-3; D gene uncertain. Trimming took 7 bases from V and 4 from J, leaving 6 bases between them. This CDR3 region has 11 residues. In nucleotides, the CDR3 is TGTGCCAGCAATGGGGCAGATACGCAGTATTTT. Its translation is CASNGADTQYF.

With regard to this clonotype: This could be a read error, since a much larger clone is one nucleotide away. The rearrangement uses TRBV5-6 and TRBJ2-6, with a tentative D call TRBD1 (5 bases). CDR1 is SGHDT, CDR2 YYEEEE, per germline. The CDR3 contains 15 residues. The DNA for the CDR3 is TGTGCCAGCAGCTCCTCAGGGCGTGGGGCCAACGTCCCGACTTTC. Translation: CASSSSGRGANVPTF. The entire variable domain, with the rest obtained from reference TRBV5-6 and TRBJ2-6, is as follows: DAGVTQSPTHLIKTRGQQVTLRCSPKSGHDTVSWYQQALGQGPQFIFQYYEEEERQRGNFPDRFSGHQFPNYSSELNVNALLLGDSALYLCASSSSGRGANVPTFGAGSRLTVL.

This chain links TRBV6-1 with TRBJ1-3, with a weak D call TRBD1 (5 bases). The CDR3 loop spans 13 amino acids. The germline V gene has CDR1 MNHNS and CDR2 SASEGT. V was trimmed by 6 bases and J by 4 bases, leaving 10 bases between them. The CDR3 DNA reads TGTGCCAGCAGCGGGACGTTCGGAAACACCATATATTTT. It yields the protein CASSGTFGNTIYF.

In its sample, this clonotype was seen many times. The chain combines TRBV30 with TRBJ2-1, with D unclear. This CDR3 contains 12 residues. Between the trimmed V and J ends, which lost 0 bases and 3 bases, there was a span of 3 bases. Looked up from germline, CDR1 is GTSNPN and CDR2 is SVGIG (reference sequence). The CDR3 loop reads CAWSVSYNEQFF. In nucleotides, the CDR3 is TGTGCCTGGAGTGTAAGCTACAATGAGCAGTTCTTC.

V is TRBV11-2 and J is TRBJ2-5; 11 bases map to TRBD2. Germline V gene data show CDR1 as SGHAT and CDR2 as FQNNGV. After removal of 1 base from V and 2 bases from J, the junction contained 9 bases not matched to a gene. The CDR3 consists of 18 residues. The CDR3 DNA follows: TGTGCCAGCAGCTTAGTAGCGCTAGCGGGAGGACTACAAGAGACCCAGTACTTC. It translates to CASSLVALAGGLQETQYF.

This clonotype was found many times. This sequence joins TRBV5-1 and TRBJ2-1, with 11 bases fitting TRBD2. The CDR3 loop spans 15 amino acids. The germline V gene has CDR1 SGHRS and CDR2 YFSETQ. Germline trimming cut 4 bases from V and 5 bases from J; bases unmatched to any gene: 5. In DNA form, the CDR3 reads TGCGCCAGCAGCCAACTAGCGGGGGTTGACAATGAGCAGTTCTTC. Protein sequence: CASSQLAGVDNEQFF.

The CDR3 region has the DNA TGTGCCAGCAGGGGAACCGAGACAGCCCAAGAGACCCAGTACTTC. Encoded protein: CASRGTETAQETQYF. This chain uses TRBV6-1 with TRBJ2-5, with D possibly being TRBD1 (5 bases). Per the germline V gene, CDR1 is MNHNS and CDR2 is SASEGT. The length of the CDR3 is 15 residues. V shed 6 bases and J shed 1 base, with 15 bases lying between them.

This clonotype showed up many times. This chain links TRBV2 with TRBJ1-5; no firm D call. This CDR3 has 15 amino acids. The V gene's germline CDR1 is SNHLY and CDR2 FYNNEI. V was trimmed by 6 bases and J by 1 base, leaving 13 bases between them. The CDR3 DNA follows: TGTGCCAGCAGAGTCGCGGGGTACAGCAATCAGCCCCAGCATTTT. It encodes CASRVAGYSNQPQHF.

This clonotype was recorded at least ten times. The chain has TRBV7-8 and TRBJ2-3; TRBD2 matches at 11 bases. Trimming removed 5 bases from V and 0 bases from J; junction bases left unmatched: 13. The CDR3 consists of 19 residues. The germline V gene has CDR1 SGHVS and CDR2 FQNEAQ. CDR3 nucleotide sequence: TGTGCCAGCAGCCTAAAGCCTAGCGGGAGGATCTCTAGCACAGATACGCAGTATTTT. It translates to CASSLKPSGRISSTDTQYF.

This chain uses TRBV6-2 or TRBV6-3 with TRBJ2-1, with D possibly TRBD2 on 6 matching bases. CDR1 MNHEY and CDR2 SVGEGT come from the germline V gene. V lost 5 bases, J lost 8 bases, and 19 bases lay in between. The CDR3 loop spans 15 amino acids. The CDR3 is CASSKGLPPLDEQFF. CDR3 DNA: TGTGCCAGCAGTAAGGGACTCCCTCCTTTGGATGAGCAGTTCTTC.

The rearrangement links TRBV6-1 to TRBJ1-2, with D possibly matching TRBD1 (6 bases). The ends were cut back, 2 bases at V and 8 bases at J, with 18 bases in the middle. Per the germline V gene, CDR1 is MNHNS and CDR2 is SASEGT. The CDR3 has 15 residues. CDR3 region: CASSEPGGASWGYTF. The CDR3 DNA reads TGTGCCAGCAGTGAACCGGGGGGGGCGTCTTGGGGCTACACCTTC.

This clonotype has a count of ten or more. The chain combines TRBV24-1 with TRBJ2-7; D is perhaps TRBD1 or TRBD2 (6 bases each). The length of the CDR3 is 16 residues. CDR1 is KGHDR, CDR2 SFDVKD, per germline. V lost 4 bases, J lost 2 bases, and 17 bases lay in between. CDR3 residues: CATSDPRGERAYEQYF. CDR3 in DNA: TGTGCCACCAGTGACCCTAGGGGGGAGAGAGCCTACGAGCAGTACTTC.